This T cell receptor (beta chain) came from a study of beta chain features in type 1 diabetes. Study details: Examination of sorted cells across all samples involved more than 100,000,000 cells.

Via CD45RO/CCR7/CD25/CD127/CD95/CD27, cells of the CD4+ naive, central memory, regulatory and stem cell-like memory subsets were sorted. Purities in excess of 98% were seen in all sorted populations. This CDR3 has 16 residues. The V end was cut by 6 bases, the J end by 0 bases, with 18 bases between. Reverse transcribing all isolated RNA meant expressed TCRB transcripts were sequenced. Profiling relied on immunoSEQ multiplex PCR, and the TCRdb table lists in-frame clones only, not all of them. The data hold fewer than 250,000 clones, with over 65% observed a single time. The sample was naive CD4+ T cells from blood. The genes are TRBV23-1 and TRBJ2-7; D call uncertain. TRBV23-1 is classed as an ORF, of uncertain function. The TCR sequence derives from a man younger than 40 in good health. DNA of the CDR3: TGCGCCAGCAGCCACGTCCGAATTCAACACTCCTACGAGCAGTACTTC. It encodes CASSHVRIQHSYEQYF.